A single sample is the source of the 31 T cell receptor beta chains below, sequenced in a study of T-cell reconstitution after alpha-beta-depleted transplantation in children. Molecular barcoding with unique molecular identifiers was used for the TCRbeta library. TCRdb redid the calling of the PCR reads with MiXCR, one entry per CDR3 protein. The repertoire holds 700,000 to 950,000 distinct CDR3 sequences, with 15% to 20% as singletons. This specimen consisted of PBMCs, mostly from graft donor cells, obtained 360 days after TCRalphabeta/CD19-depleted stem cell transplant. These receptors all stem from a male patient between 10 and 17 years old who had a stem cell transplant for acute lymphoblastic leukemia, so the T cells may come from the graft donor.

This clonotype was found once. Since a much larger clone is just one base distant, this may be a read error. J is TRBJ2-1 and V is TRBV2, with 10 bases fitting TRBD2. Germline V gene data show CDR1 as SNHLY and CDR2 as FYNNEI. This CDR3 comprises 14 residues. The CDR3: CASKAGGPYNEQLF. The CDR3 DNA is TGTGCCAGTAAAGCGGGAGGGCCTTACAATGAGCAGCTCTTC.

This clonotype was seen a handful of times. The J gene is TRBJ2-5, the V gene TRBV21-1; TRBD2, the table's D call, lacks a check against the DNA. TRBV21-1 is termed a pseudogene. The CDR3 spans 18 residues. CDR3 DNA: TGTGCCAGCAGCAAGACCGGGACTAGCGGGAGAGGGAGGAAGACCCAGTACTTC. The encoded protein is CASSKTGTSGRGRKTQYF.

The rearrangement links TRBV7-3 to TRBJ2-3; D gene unclear. The CDR3 has 12 amino acids. V shed 4 bases and J shed 5 bases, with 7 bases lying between them. The germline gives CDR1 SGHTA, CDR2 FQGTGA. CDR3 in DNA: TGTGCCAGCAGCTCAAACGGAGATACGCAGTATTTT. This sequence encodes CASSSNGDTQYF. The whole variable domain, remainder taken from reference TRBV7-3 and TRBJ2-3, is GAGVSQTPSNKVTEKGKYVELRCDPISGHTALYWYRQSLGQGPEFLIYFQGTGAADDSGLPNDRFFAVRPEGSVSTLKIQRTERGDSAVYLCASSSNGDTQYFGPGTRLTVL.

A few counts support this clonotype. V gene TRBV2 combines with J gene TRBJ1-5, with a weak D call TRBD1 (5 bases). Germline lookup yields CDR1 SNHLY and CDR2 FYNNEI. The CDR3 loop spans 15 amino acids. V was cut by 3 bases and J by 0 bases, with 9 bases left in between. CDR3 sequence reads: CASSDQGYSNQPQHF. CDR3 coding DNA: TGTGCCAGCAGTGATCAGGGCTATAGCAATCAGCCCCAGCATTTT.

This clonotype was seen at least ten times. The chain joins TRBV25-1 to TRBJ2-3; 8 bases line up with TRBD2. Germline CDR1 is MGHDK and CDR2 is SYGVNS. The CDR3 has 16 amino acids. V was pared by 4 bases and J by 2 bases, with 8 bases of the junction left unmatched. CDR3 residues: CASSAGGRGFTDTQYF. CDR3 sequence (DNA): TGTGCCAGCAGTGCGGGGGGGCGCGGATTCACAGATACGCAGTATTTT. Looking up the rest from reference TRBV25-1 and TRBJ2-3 gives the full variable domain: EADIYQTPRYLVIGTGKKITLECSQTMGHDKMYWYQQDPGMELHLIHYSYGVNSTEKGDLSSESTVSRIRTEHFPLTLESARPSHTSQYLCASSAGGRGFTDTQYFGPGTRLTVL.

This clonotype appeared a few times. The chain carries TRBV7-9 and TRBJ1-1; D is possibly TRBD1 (6 bases). The CDR3 is made up of 15 amino acids. The ends were cut back, 1 base at V and 2 bases at J, with 11 bases in the middle. CDR1 is SEHNR and CDR2 is FQNEAQ in the germline V gene (reference sequence). The CDR3 loop is CASSLVGARNTEAFF. CDR3 nucleotide sequence: TGTGCCAGCAGCTTAGTGGGGGCGCGTAACACTGAAGCTTTCTTT. The variable domain in full, completed from reference TRBV7-9 and TRBJ1-1, reads DTGVSQNPRHKITKRGQNVTFRCDPISEHNRLYWYRQTLGQGPEFLTYFQNEAQLEKSRLLSDRFSAERPKGSFSTLEIQRTEQGDSAMYLCASSLVGARNTEAFFGQGTRLTVV.

A few counts support this clonotype. The chain employs TRBV12-3 or TRBV12-4 and TRBJ2-3; D unclear. Trimming left V 5 bases short and J 1 base short, with 10 bases between. This CDR3 contains 14 residues. The CDR3 is CASSPEKGTDTQYF. DNA of the CDR3: TGTGCCAGCAGTCCGGAAAAGGGCACAGATACGCAGTATTTT.

V and J are TRBV5-1 and TRBJ2-3, with no clear D. The CDR3 has 19 amino acids. Germline values: CDR1 SGHRS, CDR2 YFSETQ. The germline V and J ends were trimmed by 0 bases and 5 bases, with 25 bases remaining between them. CDR3 coding DNA: TGCGCCAGCAGCTTGGATTGGGTCAGCCCCTGGCCATCGGGAGATACGCAGTATTTT. Protein product: CASSLDWVSPWPSGDTQYF.

Concerning this clonotype itself: At one boundary the junction diverges from the germline segment, which might be a read error. This chain's CDR3 is CASSRPGIPYQQYF. CDR3 bases: TGTGCCAGCAGCCGTCCCGGGATTCCCTACCAGCAGTACTTC. The chain has TRBV6-1 and TRBJ2-7, with D perhaps TRBD2 (5 bases). CDR1 MNHNS and CDR2 SASEGT come from the germline V gene. The CDR3 is made up of 14 amino acids.

This clonotype showed up just a few times. The CDR3 sequence: CASSLVGRLNTEAFF. CDR3 DNA: TGTGCCAGCAGCTTAGTTGGCAGGCTGAACACTGAAGCTTTCTTT. The genes are TRBV7-9 and TRBJ1-1, with D unresolved. The germline V and J ends were trimmed by 1 base and 0 bases, with 9 bases remaining between them. From germline, CDR1 is SEHNR and CDR2 FQNEAQ (reference sequence). This CDR3 has 15 amino acids.

The rearrangement links TRBV11-2 to TRBJ2-5; D is perhaps TRBD2 (7 bases). The length of the CDR3 is 16 residues. Trimming removed 0 bases at V and 1 base at J, with 12 bases between. The V gene's germline CDR1 is SGHAT and CDR2 FQNNGV. CDR3 bases: TGTGCCAGCAGCTTAGAGGAGGGGGGGTTCCAAGAGACCCAGTACTTC. It specifies CASSLEEGGFQETQYF.

The CDR3 region has the DNA TGTGCCACCAGTGACTCGGGAGGCCCCCTCTACGAGCAGTACTTC. As protein: CATSDSGGPLYEQYF. The V gene is TRBV24-1, the J gene TRBJ2-7; 7 positions agree with TRBD2. CDR1 and CDR2 (germline): KGHDR, SFDVKD. Losses at the gene ends were 4 bases for V and 3 bases for J; bases not matched to a gene: 8. This CDR3 comprises 15 residues.

V gene TRBV5-1 combines with J gene TRBJ1-2; D is unclear. This CDR3 region has 16 residues. The ends were cut back, 0 bases at V and 0 bases at J, with 12 bases in the middle. CDR1 and CDR2 from the germline V gene are SGHRS and YFSETQ. The chain's CDR3 is CASSLGELLANYGYTF. CDR3 nucleotide sequence: TGCGCCAGCAGCTTGGGAGAACTCTTGGCTAACTATGGCTACACCTTC.

The chain has TRBV11-1 and TRBJ1-2; 10 positions match TRBD1. The CDR3 sequence is 14 residues long. The germline CDR1 and CDR2 sequences are SGHAT and FQDESV (reference sequence). The ends lost 3 bases at V and 6 bases at J; junction bases unmatched: 4. The CDR3 DNA sequence: TGTGCCAGCAGCTTGTGGGGACAGGGGAATGGCTACACCTTC. Translated: CASSLWGQGNGYTF.

This clonotype was picked up a small number of times. The J gene is TRBJ2-1, the V gene TRBV7-3, with D tentatively TRBD2 (5 bases). CDR1 is SGHTA, CDR2 FQGTGA, per germline. The CDR3 contains 14 residues. Trimming cost V 2 bases and J 6 bases, with 11 bases left between them. The DNA for the CDR3 is TGTGCCAGCAGCTTATCGTCGGGATCCAATGAGCAGTTCTTC. Protein sequence: CASSLSSGSNEQFF.

The chain couples TRBV7-2 to TRBJ2-1; tentative D call: TRBD2 (6 bases). The CDR3 has 15 residues. Germline assignment: CDR1 SGHTA and CDR2 FQGNSA. Trimming left V 1 base short and J 3 bases short, with 10 bases between. The CDR3 region has the DNA TGTGCCAGCAGCTTAGGGGCAGCGGGCTACAATGAGCAGTTCTTC. This gives the protein CASSLGAAGYNEQFF.

Comments on this clonotype: Its ends do not fully match the called genes, so a read error is possible. The V and J genes are TRBV7-8 and TRBJ2-1; 8 nucleotides match TRBD2. The germline gives CDR1 SGHVS, CDR2 FQNEAQ. This CDR3 spans 15 amino acids. The CDR3 region is CASSHREGLRDEQSF. The CDR3 DNA reads TGTGCCAGCAGCCATCGGGAGGGGCTCAGGGATGAGCAGTCCTTC.

This clonotype was recorded many times. The V gene is TRBV10-3, the J gene TRBJ2-1, with 7 bases matching TRBD2. CDR1 is ENHRY and CDR2 is SYGVKD in the germline V gene. The J segment lost 5 bases and the V segment lost 7 bases, leaving 5 bases of the junction unmatched. CDR3 length equals 13 residues. CDR3 in amino acids: CAITRLADNEQFF. The CDR3 coding sequence is TGTGCCATCACTAGGCTAGCGGACAATGAGCAGTTCTTC.

The chain has TRBV2 and TRBJ1-5; D uncertain. V dropped 3 bases and J dropped 0 bases, with 18 bases sitting between them. Germline V gives CDR1 SNHLY, CDR2 FYNNEI. The CDR3 runs to 18 residues. CDR3 residues: CASSDEGTDLYSNQPQHF. DNA for the CDR3: TGTGCCAGCAGTGACGAGGGCACCGACTTGTATAGCAATCAGCCCCAGCATTTT.

This chain joins TRBV4-1 and TRBJ2-1; 7 nucleotides agree with TRBD1. The CDR3 consists of 15 residues. V shed 3 bases, J shed 6 bases, and the junction held 8 bases outside the gene matches. Looked up from germline, CDR1 is MGHRA and CDR2 is YSYEKL. CDR3 region: CASSQNRGSSNEQFF. The CDR3 nucleotides are TGCGCCAGCAGCCAGAACAGGGGTTCCAGCAATGAGCAGTTCTTC.

This clonotype was observed a few times. The genes are TRBV10-2 and TRBJ2-7; D perhaps matches TRBD2 (5 bases). In germline, CDR1 is WSHSY, CDR2 SAAADI. Trimming left V 6 bases short and J 6 bases short, with 15 bases between. The CDR3 totals 13 residues. This chain's CDR3 is CASRSSASSEQYF. The CDR3, as DNA: TGCGCCAGCAGGAGTTCGGCTAGCTCCGAGCAGTACTTC.

This clonotype was counted a few times. This chain links TRBV7-6 with TRBJ2-2; no definite D call. This CDR3 comprises 15 residues. V lost 4 bases and J 2 bases, leaving 11 bases between the germline ends. Germline V lookup: CDR1 SGHVS, CDR2 FNYEAQ. DNA of the CDR3: TGTGCCAGCAGCTCGCTCGACGGTAACACCGGGGAGCTGTTTTTT. Its protein product is CASSSLDGNTGELFF. The whole variable domain, filled in from reference TRBV7-6 and TRBJ2-2, reads GAGVSQSPRYKVTKRGQDVALRCDPISGHVSLYWYRQALGQGPEFLTYFNYEAQQDKSGLPNDRFSAERPEGSISTLTIQRTEQRDSAMYRCASSSLDGNTGELFFGEGSRLTVL.

V gene TRBV5-4 combines with J gene TRBJ2-2; no definite D call. CDR1 and CDR2 (germline): SGHNT, YYREEE (reference sequence). Trimming shortened V by 1 base and J by 7 bases, and 17 bases separated the two germline ends. The CDR3 has 16 residues. CDR3 bases: TGTGCCAGCAGCTTGCAGGTGGCTGGGCCCAGCGGGGAGCTGTTTTTT. Its protein product is CASSLQVAGPSGELFF.

The sample holds a few counts of this clonotype. The rearrangement links TRBV7-2 to TRBJ2-3; 8 nucleotides line up with TRBD2. This CDR3 region has 16 residues. J was trimmed by 6 bases and V by 1 base; bases with no gene match: 9. The germline gives CDR1 SGHTA, CDR2 FQGNSA. This CDR3 reads CASSLEGLVSGDTQYF. CDR3 DNA sequence: TGTGCCAGCAGCTTAGAGGGACTAGTGAGTGGCGATACGCAGTATTTT.

Only a few counts were recorded for this clonotype. The J gene is TRBJ2-7, the V gene TRBV12-3 or TRBV12-4; TRBD1 might be the D (5 bases). The CDR3 contains 13 residues. V was cut by 5 bases and J by 7 bases, with 15 bases left in between. CDR3 in DNA: TGTGCCAGCAGTAGGGGATGGGTTTTGGAGCAGTACTTC. Its protein is CASSRGWVLEQYF.

This clonotype turned up a few times. The V gene is TRBV7-9, the J gene TRBJ2-1, with TRBD2 matching 7 bases. Unmatched junction bases numbered 7, after V lost 3 bases and J lost 2 bases. Germline loops: CDR1 SEHNR, CDR2 FQNEAQ (reference sequence). The CDR3 has 16 amino acids. Here the CDR3 reads CASSFPGGKAYNEQFF. The CDR3 region has the DNA TGTGCCAGCAGCTTTCCCGGGGGGAAGGCCTACAATGAGCAGTTCTTC.

V is TRBV24-1 and J is TRBJ2-3; D perhaps matches TRBD1 (6 bases). The V end lost 6 bases, the J end lost 3 bases, and 9 bases lay between the germline ends. The CDR3 spans 13 residues. CDR1 and CDR2 (germline): KGHDR, SFDVKD. Here the CDR3 DNA reads TGTGCCACCAGTTTCAGGGGTACAGATACGCAGTATTTT. Translating gives CATSFRGTDTQYF.

CDR3 residues: CSASGPGPESSYNEQFF. CDR3 nucleotides: TGCAGTGCTAGTGGGCCGGGACCCGAGAGCTCCTACAATGAGCAGTTCTTC. The rearrangement links TRBV20-1 to TRBJ2-1, with D perhaps assigned TRBD1 or TRBD2 (5 bases each). The CDR3 totals 17 residues. V dropped 3 bases and J dropped 0 bases, with 18 bases sitting between them. The germline CDR1 and CDR2 sequences are DFQATT and SNEGSKA (reference sequence).

The genes are TRBV29-1 and TRBJ2-1; TRBD2 matches 12 bases. The CDR3 covers 16 residues. Germline V lookup: CDR1 SQVTM, CDR2 ANQGSEA. Germline trimming cut 8 bases from V and 8 bases from J; bases unmatched to any gene: 16. The CDR3 DNA follows: TGCAGCCACCTTACGTTCAGACTAGCGGGAGTGGATGAGCAGTTCTTC. It specifies CSHLTFRLAGVDEQFF.

This clonotype was counted a few times. The V and J genes are TRBV20-1 and TRBJ1-2, with D possibly being TRBD1 (5 bases). The germline V gene encodes CDR1 DFQATT and CDR2 SNEGSKA (reference sequence). V was trimmed by 6 bases and J by 6 bases, leaving 17 bases between them. The CDR3 is made up of 13 amino acids. The CDR3 loop reads CSAYFWDDDGYTF. In DNA form, the CDR3 reads TGCAGTGCATACTTTTGGGACGATGATGGCTACACCTTC.

There are a few counts of this clonotype. V gene TRBV30 combines with J gene TRBJ2-7, with 8 bases matching TRBD1. V was clipped by 3 bases and J by 6 bases; unmatched bases: 7. This CDR3 has 13 residues. Germline V gene sequence: CDR1 GTSNPN, CDR2 SVGIG (reference sequence). This chain's CDR3 is CAWRPRGRGEQYF. DNA of the CDR3: TGTGCCTGGAGGCCCAGGGGGCGCGGCGAGCAGTACTTC.